This TCR beta chain appears in the sequencing data of a study of prognosis after radiotherapy for stage I lung cancer. Across the study: Distant metastases were recorded in a handful of patients after radiotherapy, at a median of 7 months, and no significant progression was recorded in roughly 15.

V was pared by 1 base and J by 4 bases, with 4 bases of the junction left unmatched. Looked up from germline, CDR1 is SGHRS and CDR2 is YFSETQ. The CDR3 is 16 amino acids. Genomic DNA provided the template from which TCR beta CDR3 was amplified by two-round multiplex PCR. The first round of PCR was done with primers that matched each TRBV and TRBJ gene. TCRdb independently ran MiXCR on the multiplex PCR reads; one entry per CDR3 protein. The profile shows approximately 28,000 distinct CDR3 sequences, around two fifths of them singletons. The sample holds many counts of this clonotype. This clonotype originated in a donor older than 45 with non-small cell lung cancer. Sequences were derived from PBMCs, sampled before or after stereotactic body radiation therapy (not recorded which). The chain recombines TRBV5-1 with TRBJ2-1, with 11 bases aligning to TRBD2. This CDR3 reads CASSLTSGSPYNEQFF. In nucleotides, the CDR3 is TGCGCCAGCAGCTTGACTAGCGGGAGTCCGTACAATGAGCAGTTCTTC. The whole variable domain, remainder taken from reference TRBV5-1 and TRBJ2-1, is KAGVTQTPRYLIKTRGQQVTLSCSPISGHRSVSWYQQTPGQGLQFLFEYFSETQRNKGNFPGRFSGRQFSNSRSEMNVSTLELGDSALYLCASSLTSGSPYNEQFFGPGTRLTVL.